One and the same sample provided the 19 T cell receptor beta chains below, sequenced in a study of T cells in Graves' hyperthyroidism and ophthalmopathy. What was amplified from RNA transcripts were TCR beta CDR3 regions. The HTBI set primed first-round TCR CDR3 RT-PCR. From the multiplex PCR reads, TCRdb called clonotypes with MiXCR, one entry per CDR3 protein. The table records roughly 500,000 distinct CDR3 sequences, 40% to 50% of them present only once. The sample was peripheral blood or thyroid tissue (not recorded which). The receptors derive from an adult woman with Graves' disease, either hyperthyroidism or ophthalmopathy (not recorded which).

J is TRBJ1-2 and V is TRBV30; a possible D gene is TRBD1 (5 bases). V was pared by 2 bases and J by 4 bases, with 17 bases between. This CDR3 has 15 residues. Germline V gene lookup returns CDR1 GTSNPN and CDR2 SVGIG (reference sequence). CDR3 residues: CAWSPRDRGAYGYTF. The CDR3, as DNA: TGTGCCTGGAGTCCTAGGGACCGCGGCGCCTATGGCTACACCTTC.

In its sample, this clonotype was seen many times. This chain connects TRBV7-3 to TRBJ2-2, with TRBD1 identical over 10 bases. The ends lost 5 bases at V and 7 bases at J; junction bases unmatched: 7. There are 15 residues in the CDR3. Per the germline V gene, CDR1 is SGHTA and CDR2 is FQGTGA. The CDR3 DNA reads as TGTGCCAGCAGCCCCCGGGGACAGGGGAGCGGGGAGCTGTTTTTT. Its protein product is CASSPRGQGSGELFF.

The chain carries TRBV2 and TRBJ1-5, with D hard to call. V was clipped by 5 bases and J by 5 bases, with 19 bases between them. CDR1 is SNHLY and CDR2 is FYNNEI in the germline V gene. This CDR3 is built from 16 residues. In DNA form, the CDR3 reads TGTGCCAGCAGTTTAGCCAGGACCCCGACCGATCAGCCCCAGCATTTT. It specifies CASSLARTPTDQPQHF.

This clonotype was recorded at least ten times. This rearrangement joins TRBV7-2 to TRBJ1-2; no clear D. Germline V gene data show CDR1 as SGHTA and CDR2 as FQGNSA. The CDR3 extends over 16 amino acids. V lost 5 bases and J 0 bases, leaving 16 bases between the germline ends. The CDR3, as DNA: TGTGCCAGCAGCAAGGACCGACCTTCCACTAACTATGGCTACACCTTC. Translated, it gives CASSKDRPSTNYGYTF. The complete variable domain, with remaining parts taken from reference TRBV7-2 and TRBJ1-2, reads GAGVSQSPSNKVTEKGKDVELRCDPISGHTALYWYRQSLGQGLEFLIYFQGNSAPDKSGLPSDRFSAERTGGSVSTLTIQRTQQEDSAVYLCASSKDRPSTNYGYTFGSGTRLTVV.

This clonotype was observed a few times. The chain combines TRBV6-5 with TRBJ2-7; 12 bases line up with TRBD2. The CDR3 extends over 15 amino acids. Per germline, CDR1 MNHEY and CDR2 SVGAGI. Trimming removed 6 bases from V and 0 bases from J; junction bases left unmatched: 3. The CDR3 is CASRLAGGSSYEQYF. The CDR3 region has the DNA TGTGCCAGCAGACTAGCGGGAGGTAGCTCCTACGAGCAGTACTTC.

There are many counts of this clonotype. This chain uses TRBV4-1 with TRBJ1-2, with a possible D match to TRBD1 (5 bases). The CDR3 sequence is 14 residues long. From germline, CDR1 is MGHRA and CDR2 YSYEKL. V lost 3 bases to trimming and J lost 6 bases, with 14 bases between them. CDR3 in DNA: TGCGCCAGCAGCCAGAAAGGGCGGGGCAATGGCTACACCTTC. This encodes CASSQKGRGNGYTF.

This clonotype was observed many times. The rearrangement joins TRBV2 to TRBJ2-7; 7 positions match TRBD2. J lost 5 bases, V lost 8 bases, and 3 bases had no gene match. The CDR3 covers 11 residues. The germline V gene has CDR1 SNHLY and CDR2 FYNNEI. The CDR3 is CASGREDEQYF. The CDR3 DNA sequence: TGTGCCAGCGGCCGGGAGGACGAGCAGTACTTC.

The sample holds many counts of this clonotype. This sequence joins TRBV7-2 and TRBJ2-7, with TRBD1 matching 10 bases. The J segment lost 4 bases and the V segment lost 1 base, leaving 4 bases of the junction unmatched. Germline values: CDR1 SGHTA, CDR2 FQGNSA. CDR3 length: 15 amino acids. The CDR3 region has the DNA TGTGCCAGCAGCTTAGGACAGGGGGCAACTTACGAGCAGTACTTC. It translates to CASSLGQGATYEQYF.

This clonotype was counted ten times or more. The chain couples TRBV12-3 or TRBV12-4 to TRBJ1-1, with a tentative D call TRBD1 (5 bases). This CDR3 spans 14 amino acids. V lost 8 bases to trimming and J lost 4 bases, with 17 bases between them. The chain's CDR3 is CASRVGNQGTEAFF. CDR3 bases: TGTGCCAGCCGGGTCGGGAATCAGGGCACTGAAGCTTTCTTT.

The V gene is TRBV20-1, the J gene TRBJ1-5; 7 nucleotides line up with TRBD1. J lost 3 bases, V lost 3 bases, and 8 bases had no gene match. The CDR3 has 15 residues. In germline, CDR1 is DFQATT, CDR2 SNEGSKA (reference sequence). CDR3 DNA sequence: TGCAGTGCTAGGTTCGCCGGGACAGACAATCAGCCCCAGCATTTT. Translated, it gives CSARFAGTDNQPQHF.

Concerning this clonotype: This may arise from a read error, as a much more abundant clone is one base away. The CDR3 coding sequence is TGTGCCAGCAGCCCGAGGAGGGGGGGGCAGTGCTTC. It is translated as CASSPRRGGQCF. The chain is built from TRBV7-2 and TRBJ2-7; a possible D gene is TRBD2 (7 bases). This CDR3 is built from 12 residues. Germline CDR1 SGHTA, CDR2 FQGNSA.

This clonotype was counted at least ten times. The genes are TRBV24-1 and TRBJ1-5; D is ambiguous. Germline V gene data show CDR1 as KGHDR and CDR2 as SFDVKD. Trimming pared 3 bases from V and 8 bases from J, leaving 7 bases between. The CDR3 runs 12 residues. The CDR3 loop is CATSDGLKPQHF. DNA of the CDR3: TGTGCCACCAGTGATGGGTTGAAGCCCCAGCATTTT.

This sequence joins TRBV5-6 and TRBJ1-6, with D hard to call. The CDR3 has 14 residues. CDR1 and CDR2 from the germline V gene are SGHDT and YYEEEE. V lost 2 bases and J lost 7, with 10 bases in between. DNA of the CDR3: TGTGCCAGCAGCTTCGACGGAGTAAATTCACCCCTCCACTTT. Translation: CASSFDGVNSPLHF.

The V and J genes are TRBV19 and TRBJ2-5; 9 nucleotides line up with TRBD2. V was clipped by 4 bases and J by 5 bases; unmatched bases: 20. The germline V gene has CDR1 LNHDA and CDR2 SQIVND (reference sequence). This CDR3 has 19 amino acids. CDR3 coding DNA: TGTGCCAGTAGTAGGGGATTATTGGCGGGAGGGCCAAGGGAGGAGACCCAGTACTTC. This translates into CASSRGLLAGGPREETQYF.

This clonotype was detected many times. The chain employs TRBV7-2 and TRBJ1-2; no firm D call. The CDR3 contains 13 residues. Germline V gene data show CDR1 as SGHTA and CDR2 as FQGNSA. With 6 bases removed from V and 5 bases from J, the gap between germline ends came to 13 bases. The CDR3 reads CASSRRAPYGYTF. DNA of the CDR3: TGTGCCAGCAGTCGACGAGCGCCGTATGGCTACACCTTC.

This clonotype occurred a few times. The chain uses TRBV20-1 and TRBJ2-7; 7 nucleotides align to TRBD2. Trimming took 8 bases from V and 4 from J; bases not matched to a gene: 8. The CDR3 loop spans 12 amino acids. From germline, CDR1 is DFQATT and CDR2 SNEGSKA (reference sequence). DNA of the CDR3: TGCAGTTACCTAGCGGAAAAATACGAGCAGTACTTC. Translation gives CSYLAEKYEQYF.

This clonotype was seen at least ten times. This chain connects TRBV7-9 to TRBJ1-1, with TRBD1 matching 8 bases. CDR1 SEHNR and CDR2 FQNEAQ come from the germline V gene (reference sequence). This CDR3 is 13 amino acids long. Trimming removed 3 bases from V and 11 bases from J; junction bases left unmatched: 8. This CDR3 reads CASSFADRGYAFF. The CDR3 DNA is TGTGCCAGCAGCTTTGCCGACAGGGGATATGCTTTCTTT.

The V call is TRBV20-1, the J call TRBJ1-2; TRBD1 is a possible D gene (5 bases). Trimming took 2 bases from V and 6 from J, leaving 25 bases between them. Germline V lookup: CDR1 DFQATT, CDR2 SNEGSKA (reference sequence). This CDR3 has 17 amino acids. The CDR3 is CSARSGTRGAGDDGYTF. The CDR3 DNA is TGCAGTGCTAGATCCGGGACTAGGGGCGCCGGGGACGATGGCTACACCTTC.

This chain joins TRBV7-3 and TRBJ1-2; D not certain. The V end lost 3 bases, the J end lost 6 bases, and 11 bases lay between the germline ends. CDR3 size: 13 residues. From germline, CDR1 is SGHTA and CDR2 FQGTGA. The CDR3 DNA reads as TGTGCCAGCAGCTTCCAAAAGGGCAATGGCTACACCTTC. It codes for CASSFQKGNGYTF.